This TCR beta chain was profiled in a study of blood T cell repertoires in COVID-19. Background on the study: There were acute and convalescent COVID-19 samples, and they came from the United States, Italy and Spain. From T cells, B-cell-depleted T cells, or PBMCs came the material, which was cDNA or gDNA.

As originally analysed: Amplified reference gene primers provided the basis for estimating nucleated cell counts. The assay was immunoSEQ multiplex PCR, and TCRdb's table has in-frame clones only and misses some. V and J calls and clone size are those listed in that table; D and trimming were worked out from the DNA. The table includes fewer than 300,000 clones, approximately 89% detected once. The CDR3 runs 11 residues. V lost 6 bases and J lost 5; bases outside the gene matches: 1. CDR1 is SGHNT, CDR2 YYREEE, per germline (reference sequence). Recruited during active infection, patients (from Seattle) were subsequently followed longitudinally.

The chain carries TRBV5-4 and TRBJ2-5; 7 bases line up with TRBD2. The receptor's source is a woman aged 25-40 years with COVID-19, enrolled during active disease. Material: peripheral blood. DNA of the CDR3: TGTGCCAGCACCGGGGGGGAGACCCAGTACTTC. It codes for CASTGGETQYF.